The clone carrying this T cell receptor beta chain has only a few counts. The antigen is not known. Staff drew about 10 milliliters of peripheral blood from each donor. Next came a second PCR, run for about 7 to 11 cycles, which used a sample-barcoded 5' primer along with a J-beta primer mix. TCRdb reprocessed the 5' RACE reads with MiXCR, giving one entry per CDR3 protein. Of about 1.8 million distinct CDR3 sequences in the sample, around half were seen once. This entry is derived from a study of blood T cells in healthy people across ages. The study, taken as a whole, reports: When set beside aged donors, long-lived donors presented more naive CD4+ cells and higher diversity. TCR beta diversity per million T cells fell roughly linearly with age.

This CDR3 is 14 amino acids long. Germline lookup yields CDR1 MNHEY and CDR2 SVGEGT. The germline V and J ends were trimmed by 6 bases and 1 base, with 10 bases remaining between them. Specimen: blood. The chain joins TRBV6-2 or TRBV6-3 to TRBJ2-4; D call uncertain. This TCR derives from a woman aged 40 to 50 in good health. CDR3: CASSYGPAKNIQYF. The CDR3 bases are TGTGCCAGCAGCTACGGGCCGGCCAAAAACATTCAGTACTTC.